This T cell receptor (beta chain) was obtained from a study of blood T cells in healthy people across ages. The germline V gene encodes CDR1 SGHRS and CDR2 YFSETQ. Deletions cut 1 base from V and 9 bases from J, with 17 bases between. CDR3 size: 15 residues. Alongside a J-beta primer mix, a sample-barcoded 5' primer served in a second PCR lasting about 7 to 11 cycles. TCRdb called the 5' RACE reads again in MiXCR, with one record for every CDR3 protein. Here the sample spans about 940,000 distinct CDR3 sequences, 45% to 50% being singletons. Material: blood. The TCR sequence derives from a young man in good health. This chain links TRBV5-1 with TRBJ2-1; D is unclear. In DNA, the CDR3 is TGCGCCAGCAGCTTGAGGCAAAACTGGGATGCTGAGCAGTTCTTC. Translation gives CASSLRQNWDAEQFF.